The rows below give T cell receptor beta chains drawn from one sample of a study of cytomegalovirus exposure and HLA in healthy donors. Sequencing used immunoSEQ multiplex PCR; TCRdb keeps in-frame clones, though not all of them. The table has about 110,000 clones, around 75% seen once. Source material: PBMCs. The receptors shown here come from a man aged 25 to 40 in good health and CMV-seropositive. CDR3s include the opening cysteine and the closing phenylalanine or tryptophan. Fields, in order: CDR3 length, clone size, J gene, V gene, D gene, CDR3 DNA, CDR3 protein. The D gene is left open where the match is weak. Clone size is shown for a subset of rows, as once, few, many or a class of expanded clone.

>15|-|TRBJ2-7|TRBV5-6|TRBD1
TGTGCCAGCAGCTTGGTACCGACAGGGCCGGCCGAGCAGTACTTC
CASSLVPTGPAEQYF
>13|-|TRBJ1-2|TRBV2|-
TGTGCCAGCAGTCGCGTCGACAGCTATGGCTACACCTTC
CASSRVDSYGYTF
>16|-|TRBJ2-3|TRBV7-7|-
TGTGCTAGCAGCCCCGGTAGGGGAACTAGCACAGATACGCAGTATTTT
CASSPGRGTSTDTQYF
>14|-|TRBJ2-7|TRBV7-6|TRBD1
TGTGCCAGCAGCTCCGGGACAGGGGGACGCGAGCAGTACTTC
CASSSGTGGREQYF
>14|-|TRBJ1-1|TRBV28|-
TGTGCCAGCAGCTCTGTCACGGTGGACACTGAAGCTTTCTTT
CASSSVTVDTEAFF
>15|-|TRBJ2-7|TRBV4-1|TRBD1
TGCGCCAGCAGCCAATCAGGGGGCGCTTCCTACGAGCAGTACTTC
CASSQSGGASYEQYF
>12|-|TRBJ2-7|TRBV14|-
TGTGCCAGCAGCCAATTCCGCTACGAGCAGTACTTC
CASSQFRYEQYF
>17|-|TRBJ2-5|TRBV7-6|-
TGTGCCAGCAGCTTAGTAGCTGGAGCGGGCCCAGGGGAGACCCAGTACTTC
CASSLVAGAGPGETQYF
>14|-|TRBJ2-5|TRBV5-4|-
TGTGCCAGCAGCGGAGGACAGATACAAGAGGCCCAGTACTTC
CASSGGQIQEAQYF
>17|-|TRBJ2-7|TRBV10-1|TRBD1
TGCGCCAGCAGTGAACTCCCGGGACAGGGGGGTCACTACGAGCAGTACTTC
CASSELPGQGGHYEQYF
>15|few|TRBJ1-1|TRBV18|TRBD1
TGTGCCAGCTCACCCTCGAGCGACAGGGGGAGCAAAGCTTTCTTT
CASSPSSDRGSKAFF
>13|-|TRBJ1-2|TRBV15|-
TGTGCCACCAGCAGAGGGGCTTCCTATGGCTACACCTTC
CATSRGASYGYTF
>17|-|TRBJ2-3|TRBV10-2|-
TGCGCCAGCAGTGAGACAGGGACGATTTTAAGCACAGATACGCAGTATTTT
CASSETGTILSTDTQYF
>14|-|TRBJ2-5|TRBV10-3|-
TGTGCCATCAGTGAGTCGCAGACTCAAGAGACCCAGTACTTC
CAISESQTQETQYF
>14|-|TRBJ1-6|TRBV9|-
TGTGCCAGCAGCGTAGAGGACAGCCCGTCACCCCTCCACTTT
CASSVEDSPSPLHF
>14|-|TRBJ2-7|TRBV2|-
TGTGCCAGCAGTGAGGAGGGGGGGCCGTACGAGCAGTACTTC
CASSEEGGPYEQYF
>14|many|TRBJ2-1|TRBV10-1|TRBD1
TGCGCCAGCAGGGTGGACAGGGGAGGCAATGAGCAGTTCTTC
CASRVDRGGNEQFF
>15|-|TRBJ1-1|TRBV4-1|-
TGCGCCAGCAGCCAAGATGTCAGGGAGGGCACTGAAGCTTTCTTT
CASSQDVREGTEAFF
>14|-|TRBJ2-7|TRBV18|-
TGTGCCAGCTCACCCGCGGGGAGATCCTACGAGCAGTACTTC
CASSPAGRSYEQYF
>13|once|TRBJ2-7|TRBV5-6|TRBD1
TGTGCCAGCAGTTTAGGGACAGGGGACGAGCAGTACTTC
CASSLGTGDEQYF
>15|-|TRBJ1-1|TRBV2|-
TGTGCCAGCGGAAAAGGACCGGGAGTGGGTACTGAAGCTTTCTTT
CASGKGPGVGTEAFF
>15|-|TRBJ1-1|TRBV11-2|-
TGTGCCAGCAGCTTCAGACTCGACGGTTGGACTGAAGCTTTCTTT
CASSFRLDGWTEAFF
>14|-|TRBJ1-1|TRBV2|-
TGTGCCAGCAGTGCATTGGCCGCGGACACTGAAGCTTTCTTT
CASSALAADTEAFF
>15|-|TRBJ1-1|TRBV27|TRBD1
TGTGCCAGCAGTCCGACAGGGTCCAGGAACACTGAAGCTTTCTTT
CASSPTGSRNTEAFF
>17|-|TRBJ1-1|TRBV4-2|-
TGTGCCAGCAGCCAATCTCGCGGGCGCAGTTTGAACACTGAAGCTTTCTTT
CASSQSRGRSLNTEAFF
>17|-|TRBJ2-3|TRBV30|-
TGTGCCTGGAGTGTATTGGGTGGGCGAGCGGGCACAGATACGCAGTATTTT
CAWSVLGGRAGTDTQYF
>15|-|TRBJ2-2|TRBV2|TRBD2
TGTGCCAGCACGTCGGGAGGTGGTGGGACCGGGGAGCTGTTTTTT
CASTSGGGGTGELFF
>16|-|TRBJ2-7|TRBV5-1|TRBD2
TGCGCCAGCAGCTTGGATTTGCCGGGACTAGCGGGGGCCCCTTTATTC
CASSLDLPGLAGAPLF
>15|few|TRBJ1-5|TRBV19|-
TGTGCCAGTAGTATGGTGTCGGGGAGCGGTCAGCCCCAGCATTTT
CASSMVSGSGQPQHF
>15|-|TRBJ2-1|TRBV5-4|TRBD2
TGTGCCAGCAGCTACGGGGGGAGCTCCTACAATGAGCAGTTCTTC
CASSYGGSSYNEQFF
>17|once|TRBJ2-2|TRBV4-1|TRBD1
TGCGCCAGCAGCCAAGGAATACCGGGACAGGGGATCGGGGAGCTGTTTTTT
CASSQGIPGQGIGELFF
>14|-|TRBJ1-4|TRBV28|-
TGTGCCAGCAGTTTCTCGGGGTCCGCTGAAAAACTGTTTTTT
CASSFSGSAEKLFF
>17|few|TRBJ2-1|TRBV2|TRBD2
TGTGCCAGCAGTGAAGAAGCGGGGGGTAGCTCCTACAATGAGCAGTTCTTC
CASSEEAGGSSYNEQFF
>16|-|TRBJ2-4|TRBV5-6|TRBD1
TGTGCCAGCAGTTCCGGGACAGGCTATACTAAAAACATTCAGTACTTC
CASSSGTGYTKNIQYF
>16|-|TRBJ2-2|TRBV6-6|TRBD1
TGTGCCAGCAGACCCGGGACAGGGGGCGCGGGCGGGGAGCTGTTTTTT
CASRPGTGGAGGELFF
>17|-|TRBJ1-6|TRBV5-6|TRBD1
TGTGCCAGCAGCTTGGGGGGACAGGGGGTAGGTTTTCCACCCCTCCACTTT
CASSLGGQGVGFPPLHF
>13|-|TRBJ2-5|TRBV10-1|-
TGCGCCAGCAGTGAGGTTCTCCAAGAGACCCAGTACTTC
CASSEVLQETQYF
>13|-|TRBJ1-2|TRBV5-6|-
TGTGCCAGCAGCGTACGACAGGACTATGGCTACACCTTC
CASSVRQDYGYTF
>14|-|TRBJ2-5|TRBV5-1|-
TGCGCCAGCACGCGGGGGCGCTACCAAGAGACCCAGTACTTC
CASTRGRYQETQYF
>13|-|TRBJ1-2|TRBV10-1|TRBD1
TGCGCCGGCAGTAATAGACAGGGTCATGGCTACACCTTC
CAGSNRQGHGYTF